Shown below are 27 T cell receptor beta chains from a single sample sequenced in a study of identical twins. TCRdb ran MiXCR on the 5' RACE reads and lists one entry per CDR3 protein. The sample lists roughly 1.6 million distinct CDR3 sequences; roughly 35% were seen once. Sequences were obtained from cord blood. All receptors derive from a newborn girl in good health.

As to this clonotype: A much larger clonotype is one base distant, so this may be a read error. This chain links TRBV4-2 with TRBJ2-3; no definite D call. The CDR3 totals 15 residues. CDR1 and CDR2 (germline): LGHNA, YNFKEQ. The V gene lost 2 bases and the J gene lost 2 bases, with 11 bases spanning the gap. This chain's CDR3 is CASSQTLVTTDTQYF. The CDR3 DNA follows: TGTGCCAGCAGCCAAACCCTAGTTACCACAGATACGCAGTATTTT.

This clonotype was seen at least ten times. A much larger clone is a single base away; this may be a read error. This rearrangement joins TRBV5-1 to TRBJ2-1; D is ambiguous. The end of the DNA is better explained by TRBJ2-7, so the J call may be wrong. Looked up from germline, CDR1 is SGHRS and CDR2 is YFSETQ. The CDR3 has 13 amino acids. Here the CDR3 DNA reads TGTGCCAGCAGCTTAGACTCCTACAATGAGCAGTACTTC. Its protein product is CASSLDSYNEQYF.

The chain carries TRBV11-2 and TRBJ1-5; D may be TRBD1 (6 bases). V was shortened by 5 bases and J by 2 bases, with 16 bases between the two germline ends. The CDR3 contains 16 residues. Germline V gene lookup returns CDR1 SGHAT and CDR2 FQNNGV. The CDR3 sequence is CASSPSYRDGNQPQHF. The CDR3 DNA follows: TGTGCCAGCAGCCCATCCTACAGGGATGGCAATCAGCCCCAGCATTTT.

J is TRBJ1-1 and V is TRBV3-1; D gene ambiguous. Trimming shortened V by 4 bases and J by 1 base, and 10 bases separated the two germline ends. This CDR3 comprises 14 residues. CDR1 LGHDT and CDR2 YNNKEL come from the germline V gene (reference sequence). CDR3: CASSPDKWNTEAFF. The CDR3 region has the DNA TGTGCCAGCAGCCCAGATAAGTGGAACACTGAAGCTTTCTTT.

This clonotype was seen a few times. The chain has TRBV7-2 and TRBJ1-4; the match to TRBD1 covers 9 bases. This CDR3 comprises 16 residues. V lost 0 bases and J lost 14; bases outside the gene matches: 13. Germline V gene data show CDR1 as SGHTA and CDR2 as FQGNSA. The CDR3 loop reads CASSLALGQGRGGLFF. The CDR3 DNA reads TGTGCCAGCAGCTTAGCGCTGGGACAGGGAAGAGGTGGGCTGTTTTTT.

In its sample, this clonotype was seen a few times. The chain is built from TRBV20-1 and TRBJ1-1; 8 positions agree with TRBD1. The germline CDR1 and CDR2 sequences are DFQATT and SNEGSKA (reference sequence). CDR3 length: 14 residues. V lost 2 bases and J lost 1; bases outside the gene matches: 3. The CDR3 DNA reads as TGCAGTGCTAGATCCACAGGGGGGAACACTGAAGCTTTCTTT. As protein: CSARSTGGNTEAFF.

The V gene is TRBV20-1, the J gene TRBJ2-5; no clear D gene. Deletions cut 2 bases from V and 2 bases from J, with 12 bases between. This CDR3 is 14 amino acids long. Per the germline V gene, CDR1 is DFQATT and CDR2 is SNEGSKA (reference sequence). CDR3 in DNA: TGCAGTGCTAGAACAGCGAAGGGTCAAGAGACCCAGTACTTC. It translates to CSARTAKGQETQYF.

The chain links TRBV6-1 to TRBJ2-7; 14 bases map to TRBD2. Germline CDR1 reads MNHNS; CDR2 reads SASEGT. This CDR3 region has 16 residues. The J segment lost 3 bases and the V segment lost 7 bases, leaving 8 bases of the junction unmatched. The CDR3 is CASTRLAGGRIYEQYF. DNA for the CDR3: TGTGCCAGCACCAGACTAGCGGGGGGGCGAATCTACGAGCAGTACTTC.

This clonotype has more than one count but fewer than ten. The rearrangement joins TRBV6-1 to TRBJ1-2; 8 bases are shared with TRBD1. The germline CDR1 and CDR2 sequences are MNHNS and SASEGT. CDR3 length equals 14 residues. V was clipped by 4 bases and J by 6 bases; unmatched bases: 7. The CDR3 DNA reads TGTGCCAGCAGTGTACGGACAGGGAAAGATGGCTACACCTTC. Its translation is CASSVRTGKDGYTF.

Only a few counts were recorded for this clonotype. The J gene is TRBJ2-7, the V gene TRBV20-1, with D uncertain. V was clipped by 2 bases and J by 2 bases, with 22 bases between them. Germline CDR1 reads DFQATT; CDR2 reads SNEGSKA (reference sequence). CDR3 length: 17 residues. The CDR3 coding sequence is TGCAGTGCTAGAATCGCCTTATATTTTCCAGGAGCCTACGAGCAGTACTTC. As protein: CSARIALYFPGAYEQYF.

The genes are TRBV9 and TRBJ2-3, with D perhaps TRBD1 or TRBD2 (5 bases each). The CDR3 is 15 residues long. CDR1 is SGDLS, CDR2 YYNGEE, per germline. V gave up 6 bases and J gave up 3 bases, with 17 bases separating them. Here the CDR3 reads CASTRSGPPTDTQYF. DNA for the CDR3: TGTGCCAGCACCCGATCGGGACCCCCAACAGATACGCAGTATTTT.

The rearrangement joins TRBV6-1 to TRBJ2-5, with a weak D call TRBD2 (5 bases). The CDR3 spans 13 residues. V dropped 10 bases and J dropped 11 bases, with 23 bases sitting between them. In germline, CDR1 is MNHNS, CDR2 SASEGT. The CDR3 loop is CATLLGARNEQYF. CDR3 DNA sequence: TGTGCCACCCTACTGGGAGCCCGAAATGAGCAGTACTTC.

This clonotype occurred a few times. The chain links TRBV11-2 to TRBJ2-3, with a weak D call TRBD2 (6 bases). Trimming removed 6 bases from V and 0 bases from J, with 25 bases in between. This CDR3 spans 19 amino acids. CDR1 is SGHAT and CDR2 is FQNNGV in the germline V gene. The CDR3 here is CASREGTRAPFISTDTQYF. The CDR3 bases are TGTGCCAGCAGGGAAGGGACTCGCGCCCCCTTCATTAGCACAGATACGCAGTATTTT. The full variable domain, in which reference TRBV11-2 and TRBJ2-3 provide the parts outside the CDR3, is EAGVAQSPRYKIIEKRQSVAFWCNPISGHATLYWYQQILGQGPKLLIQFQNNGVVDDSQLPKDRFSAERLKGVDSTLKIQPAKLEDSAVYLCASREGTRAPFISTDTQYFGPGTRLTVL.

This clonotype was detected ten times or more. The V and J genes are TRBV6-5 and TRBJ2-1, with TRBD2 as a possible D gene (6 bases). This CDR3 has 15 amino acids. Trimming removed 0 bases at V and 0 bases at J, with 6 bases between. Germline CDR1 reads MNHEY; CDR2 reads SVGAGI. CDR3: CASSYSTSSYNEQFF. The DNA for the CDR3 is TGTGCCAGCAGTTACTCGACTAGCTCCTACAATGAGCAGTTCTTC.

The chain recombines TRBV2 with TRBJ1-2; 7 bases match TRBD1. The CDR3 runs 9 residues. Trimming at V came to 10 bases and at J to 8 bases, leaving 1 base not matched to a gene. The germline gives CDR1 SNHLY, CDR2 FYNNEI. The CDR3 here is CANRGGYTF. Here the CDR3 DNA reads TGTGCCAACAGGGGAGGCTACACCTTC.

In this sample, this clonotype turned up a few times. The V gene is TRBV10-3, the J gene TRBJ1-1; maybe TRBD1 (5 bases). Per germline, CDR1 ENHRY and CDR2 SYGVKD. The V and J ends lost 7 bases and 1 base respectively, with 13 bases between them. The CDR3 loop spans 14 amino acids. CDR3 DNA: TGTGCCATCAATCCGGGACCCCAGAACACTGAAGCTTTCTTT. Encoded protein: CAINPGPQNTEAFF.

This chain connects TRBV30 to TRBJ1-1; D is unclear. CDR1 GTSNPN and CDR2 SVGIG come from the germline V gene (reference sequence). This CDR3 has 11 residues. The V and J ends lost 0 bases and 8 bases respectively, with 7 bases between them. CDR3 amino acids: CAWSVRLEAFF. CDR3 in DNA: TGTGCCTGGAGTGTACGATTGGAAGCTTTCTTT.

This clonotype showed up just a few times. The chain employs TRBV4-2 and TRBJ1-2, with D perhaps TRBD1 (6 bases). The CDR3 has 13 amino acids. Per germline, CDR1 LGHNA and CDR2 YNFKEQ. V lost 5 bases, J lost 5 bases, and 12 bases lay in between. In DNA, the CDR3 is TGTGCCAGCAGCGGAACAGGGCAATATGGCTACACCTTC. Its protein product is CASSGTGQYGYTF.

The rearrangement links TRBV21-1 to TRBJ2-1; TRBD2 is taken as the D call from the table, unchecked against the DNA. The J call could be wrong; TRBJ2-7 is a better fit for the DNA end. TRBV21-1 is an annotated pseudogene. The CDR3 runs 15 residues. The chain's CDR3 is CASNGALSSYNEQYF. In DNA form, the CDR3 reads TGTGCCAGCAATGGGGCCCTAAGCTCCTACAATGAGCAGTACTTC.

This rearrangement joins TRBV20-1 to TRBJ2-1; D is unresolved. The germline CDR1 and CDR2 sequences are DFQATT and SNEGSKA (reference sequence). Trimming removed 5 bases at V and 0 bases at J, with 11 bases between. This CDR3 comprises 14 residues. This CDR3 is CSARLFSSYNEQFF. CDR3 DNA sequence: TGCAGTGCTCGCCTATTTAGCTCCTACAATGAGCAGTTCTTC.

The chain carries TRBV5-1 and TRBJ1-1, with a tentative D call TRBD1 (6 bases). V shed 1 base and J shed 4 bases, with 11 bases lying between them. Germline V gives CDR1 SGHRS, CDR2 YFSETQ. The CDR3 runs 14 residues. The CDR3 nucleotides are TGCGCCAGCAGCTTGCAGGGGAAGGGCACTGAAGCTTTCTTT. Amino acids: CASSLQGKGTEAFF.

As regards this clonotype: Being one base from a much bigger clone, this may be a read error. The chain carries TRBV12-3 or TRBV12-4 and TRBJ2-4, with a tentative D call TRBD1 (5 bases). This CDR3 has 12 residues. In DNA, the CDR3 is TGTGCCAGCAGTTTATCCAGGGTAGAGCAGGACTTC. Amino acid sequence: CASSLSRVEQDF.

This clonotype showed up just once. This CDR3 reads CSARYGGLAKNIEYF. The CDR3 region has the DNA TGCAGTGCTAGATATGGGGGCCTAGCCAAAAACATTGAGTACTTC. This chain uses TRBV20-1 with TRBJ2-5, with D perhaps matching TRBD1 (6 bases). This CDR3 contains 15 residues. With 2 bases removed from V and 12 bases from J, the gap between germline ends came to 25 bases. Germline-derived CDR1 and CDR2 are DFQATT and SNEGSKA (reference sequence).

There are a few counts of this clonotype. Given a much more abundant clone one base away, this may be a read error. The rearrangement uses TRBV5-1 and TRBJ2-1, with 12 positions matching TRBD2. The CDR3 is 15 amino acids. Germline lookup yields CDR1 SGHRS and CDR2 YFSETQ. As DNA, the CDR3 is TGTGCCAGCAGTTCTAGCGGGAGGGCCCACAATGAGCAGTTCTTC. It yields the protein CASSSSGRAHNEQFF.

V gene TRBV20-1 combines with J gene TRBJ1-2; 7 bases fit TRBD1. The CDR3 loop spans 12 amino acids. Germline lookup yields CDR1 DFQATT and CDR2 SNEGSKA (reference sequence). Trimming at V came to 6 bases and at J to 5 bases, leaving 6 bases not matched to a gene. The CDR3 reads CSAKQGEYGYTF. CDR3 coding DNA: TGCAGTGCAAAGCAGGGGGAGTATGGCTACACCTTC.

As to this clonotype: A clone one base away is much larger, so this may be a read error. In DNA form, the CDR3 reads TGTGCCAGCAGTTTTGGGACAGGAACCTACAATGAGCAGTACTTC. As protein: CASSFGTGTYNEQYF. This chain connects TRBV12-3 or TRBV12-4 to TRBJ2-1; the match to TRBD1 covers 8 bases. The tail of the sequence fits TRBJ2-7 better, so the J call may be wrong. The CDR3 is 15 residues long.

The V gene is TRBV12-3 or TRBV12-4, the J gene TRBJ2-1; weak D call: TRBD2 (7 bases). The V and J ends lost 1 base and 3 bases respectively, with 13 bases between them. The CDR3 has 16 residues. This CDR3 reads CASSLEGGAFYNEQFF. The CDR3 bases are TGTGCCAGCAGTTTAGAGGGGGGGGCGTTCTACAATGAGCAGTTCTTC.